This TCR beta chain was documented in a study of siplizumab effects on memory and regulatory T cells. Germline assignment: CDR1 SGHNT and CDR2 YYREEE (reference sequence). V dropped 0 bases and J dropped 8 bases, with 6 bases sitting between them. This CDR3 is built from 11 residues. Comments on this clone: No antigen is known for it.

Method: immunoSEQ multiplex PCR; TCRdb's copy keeps in-frame clones and lacks some. The repertoire has approximately 97,000 clones, approximately 90% of them found once; the top ten carry around 1.1%. Whole-study results and caveats: A naive or memory phenotype could not be assigned to roughly 80-96% of the proliferating CD4+ or CD8+ clones. The apparent diversity of naive T cells exceeded that of memory cells, and naive T cells seemed to make a major contribution to the alloresponse. Proliferating Tregs from siplizumab cultures lacked functional confirmation of suppression.

The V gene is TRBV5-4, the J gene TRBJ2-7; D perhaps matches TRBD1 (5 bases). Sequencing input: CD4+ T cells sorted from blood. The origin of this receptor is a human donor in good health. CDR3 amino acids: CASSLEGKQYF. The CDR3 DNA sequence: TGTGCCAGCAGCTTGGAGGGGAAGCAGTACTTC.